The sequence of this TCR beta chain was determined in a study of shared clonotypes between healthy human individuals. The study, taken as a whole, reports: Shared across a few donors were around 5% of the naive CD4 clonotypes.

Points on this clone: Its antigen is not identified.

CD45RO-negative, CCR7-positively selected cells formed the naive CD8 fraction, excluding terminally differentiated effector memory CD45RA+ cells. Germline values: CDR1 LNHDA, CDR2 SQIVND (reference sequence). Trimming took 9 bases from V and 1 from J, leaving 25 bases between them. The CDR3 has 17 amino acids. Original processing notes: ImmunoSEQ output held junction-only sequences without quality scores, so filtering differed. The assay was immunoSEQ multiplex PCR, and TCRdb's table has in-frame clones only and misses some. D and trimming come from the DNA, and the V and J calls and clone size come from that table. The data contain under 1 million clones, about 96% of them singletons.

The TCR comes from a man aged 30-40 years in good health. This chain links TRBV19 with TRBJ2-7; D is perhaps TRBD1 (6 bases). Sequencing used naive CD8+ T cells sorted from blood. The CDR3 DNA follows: TGTGCCAGCTTTCTTGACCAATACAGGGAGAGGTCCTACGAGCAGTACTTC. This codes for CASFLDQYRERSYEQYF.